Following are 5 T cell receptor beta chains from one sample sequenced in a study of blood T cell repertoires in COVID-19 (dated by TCRdb to the early 2020s). Receptor libraries were prepared by the immunoSEQ multiplex PCR assay. TCRdb holds this immuneACCESS table with in-frame rearrangements only. Some clones are missing; in checked studies, unresolved V genes explain under half, and the rest has no known cause. The sample profile shows 120,000 to 150,000 clones; 75% to 85% of them were found once. The top ten hold 6.5% to 9% of the sample. Sequencing used peripheral blood. Source of these receptors: a woman between 45 and 60 years old in a cohort sampled during active or convalescent COVID-19.

This chain links TRBV9 with TRBJ2-2; D is ambiguous. The V gene's germline CDR1 is SGDLS and CDR2 YYNGEE. The germline V and J ends were trimmed by 4 bases and 4 bases, with 5 bases remaining between them. The CDR3 totals 12 residues. CDR3 protein: CASSPSTGELFF. CDR3 sequence (DNA): TGTGCCAGCAGCCCCTCCACCGGGGAGCTGTTTTTT. The full variable domain, with the rest looked up from reference TRBV9 and TRBJ2-2, is DSGVTQTPKHLITATGQRVTLRCSPRSGDLSVYWYQQSLDQGLQFLIQYYNGEERAKGNILERFSAQQFPDLHSELNLSSLELGDSALYFCASSPSTGELFFGEGSRLTVL.

The chain joins TRBV19 to TRBJ2-3, with D tentatively TRBD1 (6 bases). This CDR3 region has 18 residues. Trimming left V 3 bases short and J 1 base short, with 20 bases between. The germline V gene encodes CDR1 LNHDA and CDR2 SQIVND (reference sequence). In DNA, the CDR3 is TGTGCCAGTAGTATGGGCGTCGATTCGGCAGGGGGCACAGATACGCAGTATTTT. The encoded protein is CASSMGVDSAGGTDTQYF.

This sequence joins TRBV3-1 (or the pseudogene TRBV3-2) and TRBJ1-1; D is unresolved. The CDR3 covers 12 residues. V dropped 1 base and J dropped 5 bases, with 5 bases sitting between them. Germline V lookup: CDR1 LGHDT, CDR2 YNNKEL (reference sequence). The CDR3 loop reads CASSQAYTEAFF. For the CDR3, the DNA is TGTGCCAGCAGCCAAGCTTATACTGAAGCTTTCTTT.

The CDR3 DNA reads as TGTGCCAGCAGCTTATACGGCGGGGTCGGGGAGACCCAGTACTTC. Amino acid sequence: CASSLYGGVGETQYF. The J gene is TRBJ2-5, the V gene TRBV7-9; TRBD2 is a possible D gene (6 bases). Germline lookup yields CDR1 SEHNR and CDR2 FQNEAQ (reference sequence). Trimming removed 2 bases at V and 5 bases at J, with 15 bases between. The CDR3 contains 15 residues. The variable domain in full, with the rest retrieved from reference TRBV7-9 and TRBJ2-5, is DTGVSQNPRHKITKRGQNVTFRCDPISEHNRLYWYRQTLGQGPEFLTYFQNEAQLEKSRLLSDRFSAERPKGSFSTLEIQRTEQGDSAMYLCASSLYGGVGETQYFGPGTRLLVL.

This rearrangement joins TRBV12-3 or TRBV12-4 to TRBJ2-6; the D is unclear. Between the trimmed V and J ends, which lost 11 bases and 0 bases, there was a span of 8 bases. The CDR3 is 13 amino acids. The CDR3 reads CAGTISGANVLTF. CDR3 nucleotide sequence: TGTGCCGGAACTATCTCTGGGGCCAACGTCCTGACTTTC.